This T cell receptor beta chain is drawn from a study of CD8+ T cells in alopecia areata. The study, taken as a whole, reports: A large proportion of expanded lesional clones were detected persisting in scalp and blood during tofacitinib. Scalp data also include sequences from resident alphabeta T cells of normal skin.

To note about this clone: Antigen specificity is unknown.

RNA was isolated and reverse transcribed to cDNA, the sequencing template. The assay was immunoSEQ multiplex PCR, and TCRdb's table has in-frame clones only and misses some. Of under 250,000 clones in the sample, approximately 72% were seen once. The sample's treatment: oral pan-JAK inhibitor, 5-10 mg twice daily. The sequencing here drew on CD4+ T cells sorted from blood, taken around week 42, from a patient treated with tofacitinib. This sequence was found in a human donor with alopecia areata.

The CDR3 is CASSLRTGEGAFF. CDR3 in DNA: TGCGCCAGCAGCTTGCGGACAGGAGAGGGAGCTTTCTTT. The V and J genes are TRBV5-1 and TRBJ1-1; 7 bases agree with TRBD1. This CDR3 is 13 amino acids long. V shed 1 base, J shed 10 bases, and the junction held 7 bases outside the gene matches. Germline V gene sequence: CDR1 SGHRS, CDR2 YFSETQ. The full variable domain, in which reference TRBV5-1 and TRBJ1-1 provide the parts outside the CDR3, is KAGVTQTPRYLIKTRGQQVTLSCSPISGHRSVSWYQQTPGQGLQFLFEYFSETQRNKGNFPGRFSGRQFSNSRSEMNVSTLELGDSALYLCASSLRTGEGAFFGQGTRLTVV.